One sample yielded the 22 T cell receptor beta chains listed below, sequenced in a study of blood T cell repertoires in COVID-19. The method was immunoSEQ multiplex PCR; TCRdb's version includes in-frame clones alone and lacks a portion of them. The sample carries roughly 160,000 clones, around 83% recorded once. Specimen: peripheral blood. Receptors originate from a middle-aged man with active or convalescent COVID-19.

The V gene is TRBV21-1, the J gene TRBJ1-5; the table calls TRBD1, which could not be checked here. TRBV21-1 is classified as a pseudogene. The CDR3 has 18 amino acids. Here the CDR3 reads CASSRPGQGRYSNQPQHF. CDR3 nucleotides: TGTGCCAGCAGCAGACCGGGACAGGGGAGATATAGCAATCAGCCCCAGCATTTT.

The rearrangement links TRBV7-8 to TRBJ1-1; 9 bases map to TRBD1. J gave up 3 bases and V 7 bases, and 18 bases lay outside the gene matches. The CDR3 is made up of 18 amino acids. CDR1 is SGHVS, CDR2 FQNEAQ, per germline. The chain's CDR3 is CASNTGPGQGSKDTEAFF. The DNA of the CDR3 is TGTGCCAGCAATACGGGACCGGGACAGGGTAGTAAGGACACTGAAGCTTTCTTT.

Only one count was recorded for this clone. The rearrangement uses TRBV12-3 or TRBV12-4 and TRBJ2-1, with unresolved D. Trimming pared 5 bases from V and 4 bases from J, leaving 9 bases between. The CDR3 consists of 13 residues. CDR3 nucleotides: TGTGCCAGCAGTATTACAAGTTACAATGAGCAGTTCTTC. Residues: CASSITSYNEQFF.

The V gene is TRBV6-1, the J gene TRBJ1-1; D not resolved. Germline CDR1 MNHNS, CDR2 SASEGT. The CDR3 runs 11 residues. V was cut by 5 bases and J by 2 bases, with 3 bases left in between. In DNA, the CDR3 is TGTGCCAGCAGTACAAACACTGAAGCTTTCTTT. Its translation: CASSTNTEAFF.

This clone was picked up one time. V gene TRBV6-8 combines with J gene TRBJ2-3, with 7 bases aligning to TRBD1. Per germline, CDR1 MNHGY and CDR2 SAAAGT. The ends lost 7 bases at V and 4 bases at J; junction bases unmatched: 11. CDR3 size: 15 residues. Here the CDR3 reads CASNQDRYVADTQYF. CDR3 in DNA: TGTGCCAGCAACCAGGACAGGTACGTCGCAGATACGCAGTATTTT.

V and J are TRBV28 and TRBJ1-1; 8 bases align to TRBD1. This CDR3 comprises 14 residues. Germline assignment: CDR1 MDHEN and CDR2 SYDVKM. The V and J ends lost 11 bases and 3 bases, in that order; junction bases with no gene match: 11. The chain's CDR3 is CALGTGPRDTEAFF. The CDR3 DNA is TGTGCCCTAGGGACAGGACCGAGGGACACTGAAGCTTTCTTT.

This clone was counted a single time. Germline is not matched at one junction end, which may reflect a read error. The CDR3 region has the DNA TGTGCCAGTAGTGCTAGGGGATACGTGCAGTACTTC. Its protein is CASSARGYVQYF. V usage is TRBV19 and J usage is TRBJ2-7; tentative D call: TRBD1 (5 bases). CDR1 and CDR2 from the germline V gene are LNHDA and SQIVND (reference sequence). This CDR3 spans 12 amino acids.

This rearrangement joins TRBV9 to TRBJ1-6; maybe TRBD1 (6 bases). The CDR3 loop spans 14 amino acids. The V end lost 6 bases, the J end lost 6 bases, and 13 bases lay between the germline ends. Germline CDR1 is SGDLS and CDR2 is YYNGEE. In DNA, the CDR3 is TGTGCCAGCAACCGGGACAACCTTAATTCACCCCTCCACTTT. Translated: CASNRDNLNSPLHF.

CDR3: CASSQSRGTGELFF. The CDR3, as DNA: TGCGCCAGCAGCCAATCCCGGGGCACCGGGGAGCTGTTTTTT. This chain joins TRBV5-1 and TRBJ2-2; TRBD2 might be the D (5 bases). Trimming took off 4 bases at V and 4 bases at J, with 11 bases between the two ends. This CDR3 region has 14 residues. The germline V gene encodes CDR1 SGHRS and CDR2 YFSETQ.

CDR3 amino acids: CASSQDLGWSYEQYF. CDR3 coding DNA: TGTGCCAGCAGCCAAGACTTGGGTTGGTCCTACGAGCAGTACTTC. The chain combines TRBV11-3 with TRBJ2-7; D is undetermined. The CDR3 is made up of 15 amino acids. The V end lost 5 bases, the J end lost 1 base, and 15 bases lay between the germline ends. The germline gives CDR1 SGHNT, CDR2 YENEEA.

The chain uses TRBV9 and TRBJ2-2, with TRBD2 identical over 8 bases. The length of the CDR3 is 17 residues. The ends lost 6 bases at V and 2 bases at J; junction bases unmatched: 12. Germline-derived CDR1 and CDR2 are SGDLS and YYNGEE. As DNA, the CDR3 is TGTGCCAGCACCCCAGGTAGCGGGGCGAAAAACACCGGGGAGCTGTTTTTT. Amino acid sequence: CASTPGSGAKNTGELFF.

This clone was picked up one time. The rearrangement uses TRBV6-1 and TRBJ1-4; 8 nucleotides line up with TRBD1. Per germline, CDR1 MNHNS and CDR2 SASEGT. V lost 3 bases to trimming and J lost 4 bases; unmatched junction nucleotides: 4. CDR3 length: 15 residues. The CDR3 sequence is CASSEGQAFNEKLFF. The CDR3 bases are TGTGCCAGCAGTGAGGGACAGGCATTTAATGAAAAACTGTTTTTT.

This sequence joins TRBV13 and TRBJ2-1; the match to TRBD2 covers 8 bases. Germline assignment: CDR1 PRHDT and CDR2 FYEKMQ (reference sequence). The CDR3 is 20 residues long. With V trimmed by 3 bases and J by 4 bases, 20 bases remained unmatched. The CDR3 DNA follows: TGTGCCAGCAGCTTGATCGGTTTTTCTGACACGCGGGAGGAGTACAATGAGCAGTTCTTC. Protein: CASSLIGFSDTREEYNEQFF.

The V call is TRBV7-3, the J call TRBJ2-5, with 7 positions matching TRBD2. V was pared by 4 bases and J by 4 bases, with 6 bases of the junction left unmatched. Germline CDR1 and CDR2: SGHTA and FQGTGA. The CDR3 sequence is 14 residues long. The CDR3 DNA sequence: TGTGCCAGCAGCTCCAGCTCTAGCGGAGAGACCCAGTACTTC. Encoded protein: CASSSSSSGETQYF.

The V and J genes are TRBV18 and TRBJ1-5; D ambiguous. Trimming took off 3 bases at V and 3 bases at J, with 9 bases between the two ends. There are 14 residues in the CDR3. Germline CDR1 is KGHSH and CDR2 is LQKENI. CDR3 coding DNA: TGTGCCAGCTCACCGGGCAGTCTCAATCAGCCCCAGCATTTT. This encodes CASSPGSLNQPQHF.

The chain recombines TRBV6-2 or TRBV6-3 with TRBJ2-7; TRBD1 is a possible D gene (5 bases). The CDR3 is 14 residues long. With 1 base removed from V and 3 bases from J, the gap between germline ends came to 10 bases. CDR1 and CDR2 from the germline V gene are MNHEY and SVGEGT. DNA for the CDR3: TGTGCCAGCAGTTACTATTCAGGGTACTACGAGCAGTACTTC. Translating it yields CASSYYSGYYEQYF.

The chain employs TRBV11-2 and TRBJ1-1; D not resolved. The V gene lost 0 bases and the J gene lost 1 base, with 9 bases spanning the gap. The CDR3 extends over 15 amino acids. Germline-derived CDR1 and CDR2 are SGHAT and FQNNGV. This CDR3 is CASSLDPLGNTEAFF. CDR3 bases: TGTGCCAGCAGCTTAGACCCTCTAGGGAACACTGAAGCTTTCTTT.

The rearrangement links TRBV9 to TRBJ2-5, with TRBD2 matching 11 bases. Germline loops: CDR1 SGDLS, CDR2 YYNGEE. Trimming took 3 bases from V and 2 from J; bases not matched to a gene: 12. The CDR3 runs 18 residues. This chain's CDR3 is CASSATLPGLAVQETQYF. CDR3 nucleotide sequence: TGTGCCAGCAGCGCAACCCTCCCGGGACTAGCGGTACAAGAGACCCAGTACTTC.

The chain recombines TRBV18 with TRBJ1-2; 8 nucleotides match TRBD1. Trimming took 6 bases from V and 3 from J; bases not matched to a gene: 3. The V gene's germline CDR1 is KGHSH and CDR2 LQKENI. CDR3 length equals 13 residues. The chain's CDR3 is CASSAGQDYGYTF. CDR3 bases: TGTGCCAGCTCCGCGGGACAGGACTATGGCTACACCTTC.

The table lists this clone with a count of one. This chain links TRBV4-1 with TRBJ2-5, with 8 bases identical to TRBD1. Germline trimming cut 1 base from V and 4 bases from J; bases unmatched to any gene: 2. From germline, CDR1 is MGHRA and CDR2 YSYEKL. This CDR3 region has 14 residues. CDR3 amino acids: CASSQVTGGETQYF. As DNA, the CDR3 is TGCGCCAGCAGCCAAGTTACAGGGGGAGAGACCCAGTACTTC.

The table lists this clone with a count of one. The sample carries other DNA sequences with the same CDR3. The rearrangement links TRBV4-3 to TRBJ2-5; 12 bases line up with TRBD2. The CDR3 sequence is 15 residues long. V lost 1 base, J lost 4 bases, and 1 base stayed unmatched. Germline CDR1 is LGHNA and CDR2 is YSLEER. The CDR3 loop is CASSQGTSGAETQYF. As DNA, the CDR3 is TGCGCCAGCAGCCAAGGGACTAGCGGGGCAGAGACCCAGTACTTC.

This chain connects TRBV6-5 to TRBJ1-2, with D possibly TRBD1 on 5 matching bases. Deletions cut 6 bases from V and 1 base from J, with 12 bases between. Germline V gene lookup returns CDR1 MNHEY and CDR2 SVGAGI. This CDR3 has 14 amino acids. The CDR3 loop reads CASREDIYNYGYTF. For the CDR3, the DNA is TGTGCCAGCAGAGAGGACATTTATAACTATGGCTACACCTTC.